The source of this T cell receptor beta chain is a study of tissue T cells after allogeneic stem cell transplantation. This table comes from immunoSEQ multiplex PCR, and its TCRdb copy is limited to in-frame clones, with some not included. Among about 8,700 clones listed, 35% to 55% were seen once. The CDR3 runs 14 residues. Germline V CDR1 and CDR2: KGHTA, FQNQQP. The time point here: mouse harvest day 7 after allogeneic transplant. Mouse grafts combined 10^7 T-cell-depleted bone marrow cells with 10^6 splenic CD5+ T cells. About this clone itself: The gene symbols are mouse symbols. The read halts 1 residue ahead of the CDR3 end, with the missing end drawn from the germline J gene.

The chain carries TRBV23 and TRBJ2-3; TRBD2 was called by the table and not checked on the DNA. Material for sequencing was skin. This receptor was taken from a female BALB/c mouse given C57BL/6 T cells with graft-versus-host disease after an allogeneic hematopoietic cell transplant. CDR3 DNA (partial): TGCTCCAGCAGTCAACTGGGGGATGCAGAAACGCTGTAT. Encoded protein: CSSSQLGDAETLY. In full, the CDR3 reads CSSSQLGDAETLYF.